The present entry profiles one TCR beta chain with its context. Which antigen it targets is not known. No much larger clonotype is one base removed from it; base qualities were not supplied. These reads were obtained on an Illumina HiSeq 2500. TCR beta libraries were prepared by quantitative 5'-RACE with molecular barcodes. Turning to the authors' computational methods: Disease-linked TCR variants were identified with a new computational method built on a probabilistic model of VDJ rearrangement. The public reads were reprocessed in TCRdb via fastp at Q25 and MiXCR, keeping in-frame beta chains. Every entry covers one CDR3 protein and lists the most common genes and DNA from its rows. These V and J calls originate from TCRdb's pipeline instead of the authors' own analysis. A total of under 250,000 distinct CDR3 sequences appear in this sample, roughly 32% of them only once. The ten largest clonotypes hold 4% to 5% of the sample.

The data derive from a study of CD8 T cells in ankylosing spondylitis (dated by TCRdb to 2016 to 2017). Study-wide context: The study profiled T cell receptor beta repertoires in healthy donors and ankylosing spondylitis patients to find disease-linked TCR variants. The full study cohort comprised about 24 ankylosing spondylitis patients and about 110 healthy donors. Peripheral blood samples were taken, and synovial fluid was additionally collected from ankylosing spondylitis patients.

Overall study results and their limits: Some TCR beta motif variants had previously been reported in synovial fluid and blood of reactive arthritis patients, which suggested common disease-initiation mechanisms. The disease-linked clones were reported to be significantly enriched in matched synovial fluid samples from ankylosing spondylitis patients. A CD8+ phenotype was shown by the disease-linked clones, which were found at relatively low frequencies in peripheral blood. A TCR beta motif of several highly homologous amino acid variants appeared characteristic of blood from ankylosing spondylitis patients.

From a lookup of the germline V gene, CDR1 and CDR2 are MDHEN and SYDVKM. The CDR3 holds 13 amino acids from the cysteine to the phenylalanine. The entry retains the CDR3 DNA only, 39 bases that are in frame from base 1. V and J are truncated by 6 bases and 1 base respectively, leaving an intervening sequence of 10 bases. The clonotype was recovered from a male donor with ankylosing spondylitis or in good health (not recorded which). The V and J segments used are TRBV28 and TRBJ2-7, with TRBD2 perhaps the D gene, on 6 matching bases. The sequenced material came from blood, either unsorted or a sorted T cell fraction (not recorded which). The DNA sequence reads TGTGCCAGCAGAACCAGCGGGTCCTACGAGCAGTACTTC. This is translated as CASRTSGSYEQYF.